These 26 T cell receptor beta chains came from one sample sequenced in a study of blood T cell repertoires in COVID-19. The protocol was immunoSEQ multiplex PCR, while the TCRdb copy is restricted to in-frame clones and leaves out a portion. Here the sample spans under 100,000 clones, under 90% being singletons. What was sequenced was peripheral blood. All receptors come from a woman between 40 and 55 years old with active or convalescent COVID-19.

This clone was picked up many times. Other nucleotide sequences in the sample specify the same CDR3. In nucleotides, the CDR3 is TGTGCCAGCAGCTTCGGAGTCGGCACTGAAGCTTTCTTT. Protein: CASSFGVGTEAFF. The J gene is TRBJ1-1, the V gene TRBV11-2; D not certain. The V end lost 3 bases, the J end lost 4 bases, and 9 bases lay between the germline ends. The germline gives CDR1 SGHAT, CDR2 FQNNGV. This CDR3 has 13 amino acids.

CDR3 DNA sequence: TGTGCCAGCAGACCGGTAGCGGGGGGGCCGACCGGGGAGCTGTTTTTT. This translates into CASRPVAGGPTGELFF. V usage is TRBV28 and J usage is TRBJ2-2, with 11 bases aligning to TRBD2. The CDR3 has 16 residues. CDR1 and CDR2 (germline): MDHEN, SYDVKM. V was clipped by 6 bases and J by 5 bases; unmatched bases: 8.

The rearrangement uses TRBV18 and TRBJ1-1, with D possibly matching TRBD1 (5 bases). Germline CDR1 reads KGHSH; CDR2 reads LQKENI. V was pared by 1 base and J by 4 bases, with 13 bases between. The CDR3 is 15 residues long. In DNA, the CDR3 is TGTGCCAGCTCACCACTTGGCGACAGTACCACTGAAGCTTTCTTT. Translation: CASSPLGDSTTEAFF.

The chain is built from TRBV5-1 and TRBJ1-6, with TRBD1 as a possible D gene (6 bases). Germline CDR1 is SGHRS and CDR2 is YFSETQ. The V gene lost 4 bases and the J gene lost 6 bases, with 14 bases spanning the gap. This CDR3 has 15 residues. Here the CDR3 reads CASSIGQTPNSPLHF. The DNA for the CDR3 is TGCGCCAGCAGCATCGGACAGACTCCTAATTCACCCCTCCACTTT.

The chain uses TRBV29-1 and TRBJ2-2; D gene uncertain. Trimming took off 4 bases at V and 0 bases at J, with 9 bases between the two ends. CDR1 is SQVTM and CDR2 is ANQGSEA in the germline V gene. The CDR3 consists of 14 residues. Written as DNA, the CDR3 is TGCAGCGTTGTAATAGAGCCGAACACCGGGGAGCTGTTTTTT. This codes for CSVVIEPNTGELFF.

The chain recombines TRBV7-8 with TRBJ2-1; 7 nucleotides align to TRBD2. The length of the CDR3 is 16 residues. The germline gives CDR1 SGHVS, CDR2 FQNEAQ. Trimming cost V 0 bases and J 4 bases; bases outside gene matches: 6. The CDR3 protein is CASSLAWRGTYNEQFF. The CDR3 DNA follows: TGTGCCAGCAGCTTAGCGTGGCGGGGGACTTACAATGAGCAGTTCTTC.

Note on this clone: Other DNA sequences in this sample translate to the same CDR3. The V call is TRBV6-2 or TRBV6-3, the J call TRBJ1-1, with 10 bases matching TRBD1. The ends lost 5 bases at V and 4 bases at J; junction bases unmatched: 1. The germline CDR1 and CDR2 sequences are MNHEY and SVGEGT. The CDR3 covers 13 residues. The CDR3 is CASSRTGGTEAFF. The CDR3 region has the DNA TGTGCCAGCAGTAGGACAGGGGGCACTGAAGCTTTCTTT.

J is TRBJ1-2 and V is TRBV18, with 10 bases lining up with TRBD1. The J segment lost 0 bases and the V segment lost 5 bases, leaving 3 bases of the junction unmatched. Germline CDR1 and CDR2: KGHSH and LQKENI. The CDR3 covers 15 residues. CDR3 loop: CASSFGTGANYGYTF. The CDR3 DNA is TGTGCCAGCTCATTTGGGACAGGGGCTAACTATGGCTACACCTTC.

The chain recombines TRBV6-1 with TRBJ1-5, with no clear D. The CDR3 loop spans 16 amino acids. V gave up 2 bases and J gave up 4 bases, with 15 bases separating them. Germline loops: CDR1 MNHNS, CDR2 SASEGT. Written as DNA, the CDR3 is TGTGCCAGCAGTGAATTCCTCCCTGGAGCTAATCAGCCCCAGCATTTT. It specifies CASSEFLPGANQPQHF.

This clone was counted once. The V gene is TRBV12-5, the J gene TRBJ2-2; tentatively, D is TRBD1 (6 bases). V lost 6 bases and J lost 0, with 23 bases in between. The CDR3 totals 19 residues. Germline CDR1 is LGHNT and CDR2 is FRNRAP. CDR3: CASGSEGKGDLANTGELFF. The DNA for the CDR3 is TGTGCTAGTGGCTCCGAAGGCAAGGGGGACCTAGCGAACACCGGGGAGCTGTTTTTT.

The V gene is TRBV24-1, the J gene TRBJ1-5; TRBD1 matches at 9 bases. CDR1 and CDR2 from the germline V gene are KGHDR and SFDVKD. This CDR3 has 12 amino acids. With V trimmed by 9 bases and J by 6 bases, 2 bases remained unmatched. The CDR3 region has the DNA TGTGCCACCGGGACAGGGTCTCAGCCCCAGCATTTT. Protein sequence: CATGTGSQPQHF.

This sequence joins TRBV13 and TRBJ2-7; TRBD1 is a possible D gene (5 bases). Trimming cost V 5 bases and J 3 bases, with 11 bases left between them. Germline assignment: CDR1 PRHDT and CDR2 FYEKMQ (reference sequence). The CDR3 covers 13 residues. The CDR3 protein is CASSPLGVYEQYF. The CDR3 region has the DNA TGTGCCAGCAGCCCATTAGGGGTCTACGAGCAGTACTTC.

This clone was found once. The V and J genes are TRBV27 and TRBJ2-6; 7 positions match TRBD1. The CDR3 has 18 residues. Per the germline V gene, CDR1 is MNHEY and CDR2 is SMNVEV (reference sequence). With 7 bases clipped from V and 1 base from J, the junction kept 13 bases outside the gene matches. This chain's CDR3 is CASTTLVKGASGANVLTF. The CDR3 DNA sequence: TGTGCCAGCACCACACTGGTGAAGGGGGCATCTGGGGCCAACGTCCTGACTTTC.

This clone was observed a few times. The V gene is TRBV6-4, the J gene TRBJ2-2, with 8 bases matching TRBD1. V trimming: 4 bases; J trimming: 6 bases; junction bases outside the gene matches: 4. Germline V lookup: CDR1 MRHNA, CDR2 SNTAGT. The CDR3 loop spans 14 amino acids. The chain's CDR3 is CASSGQGRSGELFF. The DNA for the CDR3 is TGTGCCAGCAGTGGACAGGGGAGGTCCGGGGAGCTGTTTTTT.

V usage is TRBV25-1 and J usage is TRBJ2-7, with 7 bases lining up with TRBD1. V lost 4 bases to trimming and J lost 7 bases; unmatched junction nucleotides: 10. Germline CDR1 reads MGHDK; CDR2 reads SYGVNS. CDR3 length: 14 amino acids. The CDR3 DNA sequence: TGTGCCAGCAGTGTAAACAGGGGAATGGGTGAGCAGTACTTC. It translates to CASSVNRGMGEQYF.

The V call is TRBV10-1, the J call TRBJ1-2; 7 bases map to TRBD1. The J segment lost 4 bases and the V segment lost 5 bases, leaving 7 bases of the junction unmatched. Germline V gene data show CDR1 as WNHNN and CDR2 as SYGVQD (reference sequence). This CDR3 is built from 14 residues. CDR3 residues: CASSNNPGGYGYTF. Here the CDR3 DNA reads TGCGCCAGCAGTAATAATCCAGGGGGCTATGGCTACACCTTC.

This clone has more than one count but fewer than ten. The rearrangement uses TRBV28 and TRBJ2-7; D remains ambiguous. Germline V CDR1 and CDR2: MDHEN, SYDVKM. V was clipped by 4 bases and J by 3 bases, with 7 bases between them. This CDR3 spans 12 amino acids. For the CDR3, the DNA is TGTGCCAGCAGTTCGAGAGTCTACGAGCAGTACTTC. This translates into CASSSRVYEQYF.

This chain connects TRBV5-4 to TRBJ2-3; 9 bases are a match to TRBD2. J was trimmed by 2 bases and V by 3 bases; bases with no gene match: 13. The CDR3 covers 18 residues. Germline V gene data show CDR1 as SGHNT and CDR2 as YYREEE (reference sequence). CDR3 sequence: CASSSLSITSGFTDTQYF. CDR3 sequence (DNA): TGTGCCAGCAGCTCGTTAAGTATCACTAGCGGGTTCACAGATACGCAGTATTTT.

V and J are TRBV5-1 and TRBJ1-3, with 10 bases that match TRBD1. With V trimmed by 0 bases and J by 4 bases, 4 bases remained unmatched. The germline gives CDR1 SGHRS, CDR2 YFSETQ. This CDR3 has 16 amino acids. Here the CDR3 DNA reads TGCGCCAGCAGCTTGGGGACAGGGGGTTTAGGAAACACCATATATTTT. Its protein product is CASSLGTGGLGNTIYF.

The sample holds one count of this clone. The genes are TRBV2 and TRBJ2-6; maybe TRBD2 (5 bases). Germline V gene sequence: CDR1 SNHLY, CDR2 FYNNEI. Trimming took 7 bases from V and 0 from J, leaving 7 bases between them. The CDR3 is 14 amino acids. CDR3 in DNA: TGTGCCAGCATAGGGAGCTCTGGGGCCAACGTCCTGACTTTC. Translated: CASIGSSGANVLTF.

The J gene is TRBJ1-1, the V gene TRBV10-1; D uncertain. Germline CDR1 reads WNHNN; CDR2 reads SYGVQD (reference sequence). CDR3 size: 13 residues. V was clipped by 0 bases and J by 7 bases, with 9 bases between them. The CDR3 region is CASSESIRGEAFF. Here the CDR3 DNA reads TGCGCCAGCAGTGAGTCGATTCGGGGTGAAGCTTTCTTT.

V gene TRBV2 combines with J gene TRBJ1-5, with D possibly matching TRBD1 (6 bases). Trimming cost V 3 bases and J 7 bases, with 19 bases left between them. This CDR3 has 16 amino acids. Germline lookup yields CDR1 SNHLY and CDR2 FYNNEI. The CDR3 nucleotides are TGTGCCAGCAGTGATAGTGGGACACCCCAGGTGCAGCCCCAGCATTTT. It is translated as CASSDSGTPQVQPQHF.

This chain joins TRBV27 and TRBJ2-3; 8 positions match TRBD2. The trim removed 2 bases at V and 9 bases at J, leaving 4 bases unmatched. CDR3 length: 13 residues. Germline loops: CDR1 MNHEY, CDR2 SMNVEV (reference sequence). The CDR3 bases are TGTGCCAGCAGTTTAGTAGCGGGACAAACGCAGTATTTT. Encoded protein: CASSLVAGQTQYF.

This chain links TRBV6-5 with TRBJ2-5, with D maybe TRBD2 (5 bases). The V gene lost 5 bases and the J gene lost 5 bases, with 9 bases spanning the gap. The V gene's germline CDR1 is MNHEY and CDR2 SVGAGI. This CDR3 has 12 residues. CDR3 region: CASSHRGETQYF. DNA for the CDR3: TGTGCCAGCAGTCACCGAGGGGAGACCCAGTACTTC.

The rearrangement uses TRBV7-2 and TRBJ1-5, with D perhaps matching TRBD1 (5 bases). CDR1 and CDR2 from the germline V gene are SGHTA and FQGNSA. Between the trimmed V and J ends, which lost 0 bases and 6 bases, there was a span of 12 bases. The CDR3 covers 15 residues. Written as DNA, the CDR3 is TGTGCCAGCAGCTTAGCGGGCGGGACGGGTCAGCCCCAGCATTTT. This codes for CASSLAGGTGQPQHF. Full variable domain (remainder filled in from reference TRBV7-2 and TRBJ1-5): GAGVSQSPSNKVTEKGKDVELRCDPISGHTALYWYRQSLGQGLEFLIYFQGNSAPDKSGLPSDRFSAERTGGSVSTLTIQRTQQEDSAVYLCASSLAGGTGQPQHFGDGTRLSIL.

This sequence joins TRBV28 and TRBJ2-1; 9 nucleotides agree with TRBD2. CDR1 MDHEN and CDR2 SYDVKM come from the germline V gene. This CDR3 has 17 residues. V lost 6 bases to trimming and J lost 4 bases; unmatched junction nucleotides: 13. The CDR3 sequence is CASRSLGGGLAYNEQFF. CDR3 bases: TGTGCCAGCAGAAGTTTAGGTGGGGGACTAGCATACAATGAGCAGTTCTTC.